This TCR beta chain emerged from a study of vaccination and CD4 T cells after COVID-19. The overall study: After nasal swab PCR-confirmed SARS-CoV-2, nine or ten convalescents had mild disease and one severe.

Sequence data for DNA of cultured CD4+ T cells were generated by the Oncomine TCR Beta short-read assay. From the PCR reads, TCRdb called clonotypes with MiXCR, one entry per CDR3 protein. The sample holds more than 20,000 distinct CDR3 sequences; under 75% are singletons and the top ten take approximately 9%. As for treatment: approximately 10-day PBMC culture with coronavirus spike peptide pools or control peptides (ViraFEST assay). This CDR3 spans 13 amino acids. V lost 2 bases, J lost 3 bases, and 7 bases lay in between. Remarks on this clonotype: Its antigen remains unidentified.

The receptor was derived from a human donor who had recovered from COVID-19. The chain employs TRBV12-3 or TRBV12-4 and TRBJ1-2, with TRBD1 as a possible D gene (5 bases). Sequences were obtained from CD4+ T cells from blood, cultured in vitro. DNA for the CDR3: TGTGCCAGCAGTTTACAGGGTGACTATGGCTACACCTTC. It codes for CASSLQGDYGYTF.